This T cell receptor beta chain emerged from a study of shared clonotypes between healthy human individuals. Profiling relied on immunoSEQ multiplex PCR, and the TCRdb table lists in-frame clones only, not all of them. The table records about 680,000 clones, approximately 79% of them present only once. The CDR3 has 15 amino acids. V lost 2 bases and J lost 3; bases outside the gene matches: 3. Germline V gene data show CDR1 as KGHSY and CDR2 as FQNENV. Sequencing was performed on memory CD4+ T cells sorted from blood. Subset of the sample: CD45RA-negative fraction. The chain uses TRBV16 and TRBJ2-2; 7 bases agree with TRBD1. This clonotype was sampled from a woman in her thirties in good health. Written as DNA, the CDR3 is TGTGCCAGCAGCCAACGGACAGGTGACACCGGGGAGCTGTTTTTT. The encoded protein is CASSQRTGDTGELFF.